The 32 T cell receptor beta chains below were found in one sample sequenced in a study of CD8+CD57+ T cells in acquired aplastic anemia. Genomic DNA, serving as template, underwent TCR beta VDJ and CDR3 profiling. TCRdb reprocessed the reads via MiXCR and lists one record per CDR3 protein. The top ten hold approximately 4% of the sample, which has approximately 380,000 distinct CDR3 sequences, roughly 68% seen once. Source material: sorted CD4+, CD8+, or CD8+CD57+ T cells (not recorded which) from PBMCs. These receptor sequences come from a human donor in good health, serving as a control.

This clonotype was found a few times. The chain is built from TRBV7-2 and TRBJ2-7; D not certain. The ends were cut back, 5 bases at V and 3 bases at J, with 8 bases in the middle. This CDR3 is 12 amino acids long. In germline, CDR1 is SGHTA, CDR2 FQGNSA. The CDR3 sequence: CASSPMIYEQYF. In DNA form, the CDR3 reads TGTGCCAGCAGCCCGATGATCTACGAGCAGTACTTC.

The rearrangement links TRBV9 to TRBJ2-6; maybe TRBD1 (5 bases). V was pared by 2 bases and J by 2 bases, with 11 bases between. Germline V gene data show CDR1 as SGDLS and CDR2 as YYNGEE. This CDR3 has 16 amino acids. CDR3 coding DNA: TGTGCCAGCAGCGTGGCCAGGGATGCTGGGGCCAACGTCCTGACTTTC. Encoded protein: CASSVARDAGANVLTF.

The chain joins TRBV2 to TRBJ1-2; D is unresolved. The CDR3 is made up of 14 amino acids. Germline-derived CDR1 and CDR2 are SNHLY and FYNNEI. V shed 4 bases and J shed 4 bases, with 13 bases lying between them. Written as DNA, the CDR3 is TGTGCCAGCAGTGTGGTGCGTGGGGTCTATGGCTACACCTTC. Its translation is CASSVVRGVYGYTF.

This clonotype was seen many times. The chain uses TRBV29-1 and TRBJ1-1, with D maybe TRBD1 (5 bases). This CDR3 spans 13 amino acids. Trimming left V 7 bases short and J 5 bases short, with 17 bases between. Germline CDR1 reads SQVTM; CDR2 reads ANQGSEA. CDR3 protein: CSGGEGPGTEAFF. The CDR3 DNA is TGCAGCGGGGGGGAGGGCCCGGGGACTGAAGCTTTCTTT.

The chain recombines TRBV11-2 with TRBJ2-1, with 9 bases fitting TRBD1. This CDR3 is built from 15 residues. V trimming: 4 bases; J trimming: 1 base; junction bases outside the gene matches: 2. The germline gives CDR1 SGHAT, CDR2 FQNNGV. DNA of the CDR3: TGTGCCAGCAGCTGGGACAGGGATTCCTACAATGAGCAGTTCTTC. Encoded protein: CASSWDRDSYNEQFF.

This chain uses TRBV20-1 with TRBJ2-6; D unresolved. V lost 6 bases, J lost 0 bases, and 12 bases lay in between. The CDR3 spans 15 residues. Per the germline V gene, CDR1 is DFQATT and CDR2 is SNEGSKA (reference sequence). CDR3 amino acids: CSAPDGFSGANVLTF. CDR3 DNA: TGCAGTGCCCCGGACGGATTCTCTGGGGCCAACGTCCTGACTTTC.

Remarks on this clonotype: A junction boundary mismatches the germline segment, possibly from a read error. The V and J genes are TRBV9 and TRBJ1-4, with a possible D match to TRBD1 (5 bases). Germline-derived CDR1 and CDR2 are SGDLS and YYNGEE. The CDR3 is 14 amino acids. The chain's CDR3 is CASSVDSGKDGYIF. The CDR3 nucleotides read TGTGCCAGCAGCGTAGATTCAGGGAAGGATGGCTACATTTTT.

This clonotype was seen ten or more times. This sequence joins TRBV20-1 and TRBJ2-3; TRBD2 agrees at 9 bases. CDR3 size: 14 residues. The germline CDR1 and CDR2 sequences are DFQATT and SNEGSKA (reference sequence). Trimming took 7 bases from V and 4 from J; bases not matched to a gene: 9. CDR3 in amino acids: CSVHSRGGPDTQYF. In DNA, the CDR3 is TGCAGTGTTCACTCGCGGGGGGGCCCAGATACGCAGTATTTT.

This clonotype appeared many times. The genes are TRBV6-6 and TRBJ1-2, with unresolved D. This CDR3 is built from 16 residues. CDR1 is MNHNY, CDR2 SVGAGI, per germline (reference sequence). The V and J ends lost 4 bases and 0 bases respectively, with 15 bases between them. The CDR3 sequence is CASSSREDRANYGYTF. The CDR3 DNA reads TGTGCCAGCAGTTCCCGAGAAGACCGTGCTAACTATGGCTACACCTTC.

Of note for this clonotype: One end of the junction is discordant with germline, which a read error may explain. The CDR3 DNA follows: TGCGCCGTCAGTGAGGGCAGGACCTACGAGCAGTACTTC. Translated, it gives CAVSEGRTYEQYF. The chain has TRBV10-3 and TRBJ2-7; TRBD2 might be the D (5 bases). Germline V CDR1 and CDR2: ENHRY, SYGVKD. This CDR3 contains 13 residues.

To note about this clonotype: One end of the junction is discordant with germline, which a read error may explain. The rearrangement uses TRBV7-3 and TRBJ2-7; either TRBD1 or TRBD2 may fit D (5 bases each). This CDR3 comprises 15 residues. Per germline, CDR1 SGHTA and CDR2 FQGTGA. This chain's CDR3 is CASSQTDKAPGIPIF. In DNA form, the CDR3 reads TGTGCCAGCAGCCAGACGGACAAGGCCCCCGGGATCCCAATCTTC.

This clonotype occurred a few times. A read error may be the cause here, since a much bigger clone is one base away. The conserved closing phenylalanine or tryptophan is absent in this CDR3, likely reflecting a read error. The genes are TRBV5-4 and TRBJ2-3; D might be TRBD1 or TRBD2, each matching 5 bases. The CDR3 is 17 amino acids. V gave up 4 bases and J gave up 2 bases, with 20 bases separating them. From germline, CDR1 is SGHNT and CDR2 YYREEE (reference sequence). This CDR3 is CASSQDPTEGSTDTQYS. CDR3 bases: TGTGCCAGCAGCCAAGATCCGACCGAGGGGTCCACAGATACGCAGTATTCT.

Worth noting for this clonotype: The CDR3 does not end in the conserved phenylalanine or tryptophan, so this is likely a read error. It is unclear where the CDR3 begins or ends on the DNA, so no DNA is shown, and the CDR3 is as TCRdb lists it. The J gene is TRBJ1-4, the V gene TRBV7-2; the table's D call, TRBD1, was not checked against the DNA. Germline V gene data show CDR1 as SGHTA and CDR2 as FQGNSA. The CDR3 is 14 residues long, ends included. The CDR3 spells CASSLARDKEQLFV.

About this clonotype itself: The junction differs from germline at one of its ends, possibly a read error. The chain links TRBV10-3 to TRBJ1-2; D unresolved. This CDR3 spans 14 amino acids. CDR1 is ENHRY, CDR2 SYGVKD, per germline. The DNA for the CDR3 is TGTGCCAGCAGTTACGCACATCGGGTGTATGGCTACACCTTC. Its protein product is CASSYAHRVYGYTF.

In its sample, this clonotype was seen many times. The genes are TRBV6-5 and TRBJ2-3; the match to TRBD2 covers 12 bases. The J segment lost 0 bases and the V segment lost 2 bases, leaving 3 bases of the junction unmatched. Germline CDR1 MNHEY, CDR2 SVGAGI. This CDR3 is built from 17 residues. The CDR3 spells CASSYGTSGFSTDTQYF. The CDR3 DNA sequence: TGTGCCAGCAGTTACGGGACTAGCGGGTTTAGCACAGATACGCAGTATTTT.

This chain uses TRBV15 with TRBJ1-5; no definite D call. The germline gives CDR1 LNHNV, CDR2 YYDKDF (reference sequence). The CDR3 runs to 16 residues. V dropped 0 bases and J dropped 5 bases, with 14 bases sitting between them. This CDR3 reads CATSRDSKWYYQPQHF. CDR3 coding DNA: TGTGCCACCAGCAGAGATTCGAAGTGGTACTATCAGCCCCAGCATTTT.

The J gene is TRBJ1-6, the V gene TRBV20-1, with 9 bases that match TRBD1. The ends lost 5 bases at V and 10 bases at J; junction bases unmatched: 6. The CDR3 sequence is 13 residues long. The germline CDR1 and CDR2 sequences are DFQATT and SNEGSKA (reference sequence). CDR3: CSASGTGSSPLHF. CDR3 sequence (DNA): TGCAGTGCTTCCGGGACAGGGTCCTCACCCCTCCACTTT.

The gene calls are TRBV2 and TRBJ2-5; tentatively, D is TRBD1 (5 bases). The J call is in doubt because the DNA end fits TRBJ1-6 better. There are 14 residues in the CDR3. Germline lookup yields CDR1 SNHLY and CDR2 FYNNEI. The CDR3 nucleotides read TGTGCCAGCAGTGTTCAGGGAAGTGGATCACCCCTCCACTTT. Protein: CASSVQGSGSPLHF.

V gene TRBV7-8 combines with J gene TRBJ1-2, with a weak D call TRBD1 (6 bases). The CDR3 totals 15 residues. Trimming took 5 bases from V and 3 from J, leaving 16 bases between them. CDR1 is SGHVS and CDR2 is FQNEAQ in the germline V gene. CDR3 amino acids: CASSPGQKTDYGYTF. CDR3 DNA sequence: TGTGCCAGCAGCCCAGGACAGAAAACTGACTATGGCTACACCTTC.

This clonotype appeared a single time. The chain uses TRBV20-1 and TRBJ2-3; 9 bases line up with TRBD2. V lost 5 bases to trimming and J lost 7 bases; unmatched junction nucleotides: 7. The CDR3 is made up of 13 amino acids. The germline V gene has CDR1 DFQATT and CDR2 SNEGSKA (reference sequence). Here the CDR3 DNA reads TGCAGTGCTGAGCGGGAGGCATTATATACGCAGTATTTT. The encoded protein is CSAEREALYTQYF.

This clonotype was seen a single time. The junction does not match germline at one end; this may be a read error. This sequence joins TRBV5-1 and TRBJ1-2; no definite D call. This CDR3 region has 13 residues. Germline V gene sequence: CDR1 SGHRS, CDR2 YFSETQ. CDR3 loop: CASSFPRGDFYTF. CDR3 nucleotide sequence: TGTGCCAGCAGCTTCCCCCGGGGTGATTTCTACACCTTC.

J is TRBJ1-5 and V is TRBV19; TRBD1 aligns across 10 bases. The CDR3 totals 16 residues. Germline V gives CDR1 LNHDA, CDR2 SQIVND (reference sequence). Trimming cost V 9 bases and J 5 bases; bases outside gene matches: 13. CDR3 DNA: TGTGCCAGCAGCCCGAGCAGGACAGGGGGAGATCAGCCCCAGCATTTT. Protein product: CASSPSRTGGDQPQHF.

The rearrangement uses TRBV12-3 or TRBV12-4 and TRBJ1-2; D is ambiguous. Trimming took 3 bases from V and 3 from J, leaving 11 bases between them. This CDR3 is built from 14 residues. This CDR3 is CASSFSTQDYGYTF. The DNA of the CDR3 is TGTGCCAGCAGTTTCAGTACCCAAGACTATGGCTACACCTTC.

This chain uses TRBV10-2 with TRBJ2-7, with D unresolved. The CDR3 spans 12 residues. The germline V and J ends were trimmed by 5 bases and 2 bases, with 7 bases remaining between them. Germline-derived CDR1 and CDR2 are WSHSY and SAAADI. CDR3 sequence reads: CASSRVTYEQYF. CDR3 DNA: TGCGCCAGCAGTAGAGTCACCTACGAGCAGTACTTC.

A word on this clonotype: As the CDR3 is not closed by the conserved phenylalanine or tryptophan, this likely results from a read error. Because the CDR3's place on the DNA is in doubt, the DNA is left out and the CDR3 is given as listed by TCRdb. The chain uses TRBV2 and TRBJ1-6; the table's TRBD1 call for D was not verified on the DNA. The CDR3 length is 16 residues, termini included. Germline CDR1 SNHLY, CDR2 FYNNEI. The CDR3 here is CASSLGQRDSPLHFRN.

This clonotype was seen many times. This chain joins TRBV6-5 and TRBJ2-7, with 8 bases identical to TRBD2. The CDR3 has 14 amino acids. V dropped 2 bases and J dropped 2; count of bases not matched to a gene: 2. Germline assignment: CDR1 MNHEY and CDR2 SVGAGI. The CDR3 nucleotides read TGTGCCAGCAGTTACGTGCGGGGGGCCTACGAGCAGTACTTC. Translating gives CASSYVRGAYEQYF.

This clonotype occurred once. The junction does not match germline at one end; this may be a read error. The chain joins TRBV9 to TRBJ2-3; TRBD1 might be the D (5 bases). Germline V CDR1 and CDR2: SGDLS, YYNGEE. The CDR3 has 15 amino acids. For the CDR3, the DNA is TGTGCCAGCAGCGAAACAGGTTCTTACACAGGTACGCAGTATTTT. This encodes CASSETGSYTGTQYF.

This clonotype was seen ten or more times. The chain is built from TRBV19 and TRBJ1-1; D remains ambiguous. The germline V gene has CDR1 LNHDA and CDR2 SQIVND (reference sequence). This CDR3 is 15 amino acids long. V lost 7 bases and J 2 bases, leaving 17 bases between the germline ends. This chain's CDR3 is CASTNPTRGNTEAFF. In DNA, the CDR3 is TGTGCCAGTACCAACCCGACCCGGGGAAACACTGAAGCTTTCTTT.

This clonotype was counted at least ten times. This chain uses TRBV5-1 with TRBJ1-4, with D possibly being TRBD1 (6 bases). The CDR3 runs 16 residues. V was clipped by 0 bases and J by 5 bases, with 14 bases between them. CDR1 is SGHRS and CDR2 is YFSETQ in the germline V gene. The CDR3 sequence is CASSLGATGGNEKLFF. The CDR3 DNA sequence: TGCGCCAGCAGCTTGGGGGCGACAGGCGGGAATGAAAAACTGTTTTTT.

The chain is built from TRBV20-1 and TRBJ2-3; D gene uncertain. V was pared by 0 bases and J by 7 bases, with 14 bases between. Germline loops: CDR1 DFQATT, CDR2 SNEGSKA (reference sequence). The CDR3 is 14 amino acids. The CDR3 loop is CSARDRVGQYTQYF. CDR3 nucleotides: TGCAGTGCTAGAGATAGAGTCGGGCAGTATACGCAGTATTTT.

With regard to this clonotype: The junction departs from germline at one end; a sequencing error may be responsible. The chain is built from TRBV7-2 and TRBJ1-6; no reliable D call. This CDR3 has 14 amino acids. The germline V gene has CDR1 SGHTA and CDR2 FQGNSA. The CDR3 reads CASSLITQAMYYRF. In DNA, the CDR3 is TGTGCCAGCAGCTTAATCACGCAAGCCATGTACTATCGCTTT.

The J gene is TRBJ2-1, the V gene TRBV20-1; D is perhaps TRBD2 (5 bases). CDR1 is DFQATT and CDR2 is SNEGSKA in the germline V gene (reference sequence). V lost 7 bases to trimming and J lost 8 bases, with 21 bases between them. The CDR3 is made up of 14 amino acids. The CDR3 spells CSVLPGDEKHEQFF. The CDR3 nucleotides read TGCAGTGTCCTGCCCGGGGATGAAAAACATGAGCAGTTCTTC.